The clone carrying this T cell receptor (beta chain) was recorded a few times. No antigen is known for it. Preparation of TCR beta libraries was done by quantitative 5'-RACE with molecular barcodes. Each CDR3 protein is one row after TCRdb ran MiXCR on the 5' RACE reads. The table shows 200,000 to 250,000 distinct CDR3 sequences, with approximately 20% occurring only once. This sample stems from a study of CD8 T cells in ankylosing spondylitis. General study points: Ankylosing spondylitis blood appeared to carry a characteristic TCR beta motif of several highly homologous variants. Relatively rare in peripheral blood, disease-linked clones were also CD8+. Both synovial fluid and blood in reactive arthritis had previously been reported to carry some motif variants.

Germline CDR1 MGHRA, CDR2 YSYEKL. This CDR3 has 15 residues. Trimming pared 7 bases from V and 5 bases from J, leaving 18 bases between. The sample consisted of blood, either unsorted or a sorted T cell fraction (not recorded which). This TCR was sampled from a male donor with ankylosing spondylitis. The V and J genes are TRBV4-1 and TRBJ1-5; D is perhaps TRBD1 (5 bases). The CDR3: CASTKEGVWDQPQHF. CDR3 in DNA: TGCGCCAGCACCAAAGAAGGGGTTTGGGATCAGCCCCAGCATTTT.